This note documents a single T cell receptor (beta chain) sequence. This clonotype has just a few counts. This receptor's antigen is unknown. No base quality information exists; no much larger clone differs at one position. The data belong to a study of identical twins listed by TCRdb under 2016. In the study overall: To test whether fetal clonotypes persist, this study deep-sequenced TCR alpha and beta repertoires from monozygotic twins, from unrelated adults of various ages, and from cord blood. To rule out contamination, replicate twin experiments were performed at different times with different library preparation protocols. Here is what the overall study found, with its caveats: Fewer insertions were carried by abundant cord blood beta clonotypes, a similar but weaker trend appeared in young adult naive repertoires, and no such trend appeared in memory repertoires. The excess sharing between twins in beta out-of-frame sequences was weaker because fewer shared sequences reduced the signal-to-noise ratio. Out-of-frame TCR alpha sequences shared between twins showed an excess of low generation-probability sequences compared with coincidental sharing between unrelated individuals. Conclusions relied on cross-sectional statistical analysis, since the same donors could not be followed over many years. Recombination models systematically underestimated out-of-frame TCR alpha sharing in monozygotic twins but agreed with sharing between unrelated individuals. Zero-insertion analyses could be partly confounded by invariant T cells such as MAIT and iNKT, although diverse VJ usage argued against such confounding for most clonotypes.

Libraries were prepared through 5' RACE. Sequencing was carried out with an Illumina HiSeq 2000. Template switching added a universal primer binding site, and the final cDNA carried a unique molecular identifier that allowed TCR cDNA molecules to be counted accurately. Specific primers in the conserved constant-segment region were used to synthesize first-strand cDNA for the TCR alpha and beta chains. To control for contamination, every cDNA library was double barcoded, receiving both a SMART-Mk sample barcode and Illumina barcodes. TruSeq adapter sequences, together with Illumina sample barcodes, were added in two successive PCR steps. Sequencing of the TCR alpha and beta cDNA libraries was done on the Illumina HiSeq platform using custom primers. The original pipeline was this. Raw reads were processed with MiGEC to extract unique molecular identifiers, and MiXCR was used to determine CDR3 positions. For each individual, recombination models were inferred using an EM algorithm with the repgenHMM and IGoR tools. The analysis of shared clonotypes was done with the tcR package in R, with sharing normalized by the product of cloneset sizes. Out-of-frame nonproductive sequences were analyzed to study raw recombination free of thymic and clonal selection effects. In TCRdb, the public reads were trimmed at Q25 with fastp and aligned with MiXCR, with productive beta chains retained. All rows with the same CDR3 protein become a single entry with the most common DNA and genes. Here the V and J calls rest on TCRdb's processing, not on the authors' analysis. The sample contains approximately 600,000 distinct CDR3 sequences, around 9.6% of them found a single time. The top ten clonotypes cover under 3.5% of the sample.

Every donor in the study was a healthy Caucasian. The twin cohort comprised three pairs of female monozygotic twins, all aged about 18 to 30 years. Peripheral blood mononuclear cells were used as the source from which RNA for TCR libraries was isolated. The sample was also reused in another study, on yellow fever vaccine responses in identical twins. Taken from the second paper: According to the authors, in identical twins the way T cells responded to vaccination appeared partly convergent and partly personalized. Focusing on identical twins, the study followed the T cell clones that responded to the vaccine, and did so with precision.

The sequence was obtained from a woman aged 18-29 years in good health. Material: PBMCs.

The nucleotide sequence reads TGTGCCAGTAGTTCGGGAGTTCCCTCCTACGAGCAGTACTTC. Its coded protein is CASSSGVPSYEQYF. This receptor chain uses TRBV19 and TRBJ2-7; TRBD2 is possibly the D segment (6 matching bases). From a lookup of the germline V gene (reference sequence), CDR1 and CDR2 are LNHDA and SQIVND. The junction shows trimming of 5 bases on V and 0 bases on J, plus 11 bases between the germline ends. Including the terminal cysteine and phenylalanine, the CDR3 comprises 14 residues. Only the CDR3 region is kept as DNA, spanning 42 bases read in frame from base 1. Here the CDR3 is joined to the reference TRBV19 and TRBJ2-7 genes, and the full variable domain is: DGGITQSPKYLFRKEGQNVTLSCEQNLNHDAMYWYRQDPGQGLRLIYYSQIVNDFQKGDIAEGYSVSREKKESFPLTVTSAQKNPTAFYLCASSSGVPSYEQYFGPGTRLTVT.